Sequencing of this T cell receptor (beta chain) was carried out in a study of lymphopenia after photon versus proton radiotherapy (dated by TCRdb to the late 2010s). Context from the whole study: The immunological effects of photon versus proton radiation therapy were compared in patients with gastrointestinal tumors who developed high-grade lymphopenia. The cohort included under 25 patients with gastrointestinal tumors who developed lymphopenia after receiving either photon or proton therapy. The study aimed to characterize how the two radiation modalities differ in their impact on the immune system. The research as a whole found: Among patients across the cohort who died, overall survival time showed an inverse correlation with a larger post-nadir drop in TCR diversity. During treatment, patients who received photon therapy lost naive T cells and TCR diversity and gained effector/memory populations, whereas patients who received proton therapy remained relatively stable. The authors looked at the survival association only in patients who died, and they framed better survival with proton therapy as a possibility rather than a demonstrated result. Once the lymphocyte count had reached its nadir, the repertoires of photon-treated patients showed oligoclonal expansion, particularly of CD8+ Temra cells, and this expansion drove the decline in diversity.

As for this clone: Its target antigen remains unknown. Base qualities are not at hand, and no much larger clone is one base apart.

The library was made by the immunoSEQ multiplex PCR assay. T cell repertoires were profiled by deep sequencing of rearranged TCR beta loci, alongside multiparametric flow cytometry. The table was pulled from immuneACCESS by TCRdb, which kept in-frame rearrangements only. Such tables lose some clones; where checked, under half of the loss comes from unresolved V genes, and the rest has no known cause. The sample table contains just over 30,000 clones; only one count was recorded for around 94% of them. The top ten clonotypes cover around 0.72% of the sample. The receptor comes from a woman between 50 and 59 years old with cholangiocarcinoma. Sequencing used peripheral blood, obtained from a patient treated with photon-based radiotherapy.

The DNA sequence is given as TGTGCCAGCAGCCCGTTGAAAGCGGGACTAGCGGTGCACAATGAGCAGTTCTTC. The encoded protein is CASSPLKAGLAVHNEQFF. The rearranged segments are TRBV5-8 and TRBJ2-1; the central 11 bases match TRBD2. Sequences SGHTS (CDR1) and YDEGEE (CDR2) are obtained from the germline V gene. There are 18 amino acids in the CDR3, from cysteine to phenylalanine inclusive. Of all the DNA, just the CDR3 is kept, 54 bases in frame from base 1. Germline trimming amounts to 4 bases on V and 5 bases on J, with 14 as the count of junction bases outside the gene matches.